The source of this T cell receptor (beta chain) is a study of T cell responses to AZD1222 COVID-19 vaccine. About the study: The study pooled second doses at about 4 or about 12 weeks.

Clones were sequenced by immunoSEQ multiplex PCR, and TCRdb holds only the in-frame ones, with some missing. The repertoire holds about 150,000 clones, with less than 95% as singletons. The CDR3 covers 14 residues. Looked up from germline, CDR1 is LGHNA and CDR2 is YNFKEQ. The ends lost 4 bases at V and 4 bases at J; junction bases unmatched: 4. The origin of this receptor is an adult in good health. This specimen consisted of peripheral blood, obtained on day 0 of AZD1222 vaccination. This chain links TRBV4-2 with TRBJ2-1, with TRBD2 matching over 7 bases. CDR3 coding DNA: TGTGCCAGCAGCCCCTGGCGGGGGTACAATGAGCAGTTCTTC. Translation gives CASSPWRGYNEQFF.